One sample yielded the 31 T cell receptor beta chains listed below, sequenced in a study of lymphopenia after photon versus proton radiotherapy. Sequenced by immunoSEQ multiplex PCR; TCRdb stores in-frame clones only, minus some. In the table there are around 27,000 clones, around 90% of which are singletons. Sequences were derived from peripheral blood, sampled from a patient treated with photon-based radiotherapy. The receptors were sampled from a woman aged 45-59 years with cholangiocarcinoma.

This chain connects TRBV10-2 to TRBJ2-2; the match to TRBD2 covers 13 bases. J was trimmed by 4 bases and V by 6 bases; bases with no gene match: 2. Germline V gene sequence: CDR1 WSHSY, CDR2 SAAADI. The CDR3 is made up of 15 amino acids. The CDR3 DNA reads TGCGCCAGCAGCAGGACTAGCGGGGGCACCGGGGAGCTGTTTTTT. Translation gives CASSRTSGGTGELFF.

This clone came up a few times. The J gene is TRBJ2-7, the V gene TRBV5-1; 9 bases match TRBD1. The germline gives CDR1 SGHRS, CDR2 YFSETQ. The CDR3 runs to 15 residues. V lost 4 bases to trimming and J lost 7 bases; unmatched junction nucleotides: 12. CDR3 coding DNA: TGCGCCAGCAGCGCGTTACAGGGGGCGGGGAGGGAGCAGTACTTC. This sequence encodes CASSALQGAGREQYF.

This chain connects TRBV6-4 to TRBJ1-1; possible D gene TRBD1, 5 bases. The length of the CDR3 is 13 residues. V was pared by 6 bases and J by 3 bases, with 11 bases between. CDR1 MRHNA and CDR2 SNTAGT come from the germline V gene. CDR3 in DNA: TGTGCCAGCAGGGATGACAGAGACACTGAAGCTTTCTTT. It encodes CASRDDRDTEAFF.

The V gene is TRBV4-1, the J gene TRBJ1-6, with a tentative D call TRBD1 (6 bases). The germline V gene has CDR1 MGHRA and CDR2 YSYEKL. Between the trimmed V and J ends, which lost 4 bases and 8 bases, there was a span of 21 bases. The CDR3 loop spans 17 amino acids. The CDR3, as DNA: TGCGCCAGCAGCCTACACCCCACCAACAGGGCCGATTCACCCCTCCACTTT. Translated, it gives CASSLHPTNRADSPLHF.

This CDR3 reads CASPQGKRIYNEQFF. The DNA of the CDR3 is TGCGCCAGCCCCCAAGGGAAAAGGATTTACAATGAGCAGTTCTTC. This chain connects TRBV10-2 to TRBJ2-1; unclear D gene. Between the trimmed V and J ends, which lost 8 bases and 4 bases, there was a span of 18 bases. The CDR3 is 15 residues long. CDR1 is WSHSY, CDR2 SAAADI, per germline.

CDR3 sequence reads: CASSRRPETAPYGYTF. The CDR3 region has the DNA TGTGCCAGCAGCCGGCGACCCGAGACAGCGCCCTATGGCTACACCTTC. V gene TRBV7-2 combines with J gene TRBJ1-2, with D possibly matching TRBD1 (5 bases). Looked up from germline, CDR1 is SGHTA and CDR2 is FQGNSA. The CDR3 is made up of 16 amino acids. V was cut by 5 bases and J by 4 bases, with 20 bases left in between.

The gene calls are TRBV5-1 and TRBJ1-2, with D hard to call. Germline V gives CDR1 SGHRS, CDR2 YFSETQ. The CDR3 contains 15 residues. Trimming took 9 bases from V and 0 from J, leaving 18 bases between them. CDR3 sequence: CATKLRTDANYGYTF. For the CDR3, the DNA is TGCGCCACCAAACTCCGGACGGACGCTAACTATGGCTACACCTTC. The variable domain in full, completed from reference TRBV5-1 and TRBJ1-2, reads KAGVTQTPRYLIKTRGQQVTLSCSPISGHRSVSWYQQTPGQGLQFLFEYFSETQRNKGNFPGRFSGRQFSNSRSEMNVSTLELGDSALYLCATKLRTDANYGYTFGSGTRLTVV.

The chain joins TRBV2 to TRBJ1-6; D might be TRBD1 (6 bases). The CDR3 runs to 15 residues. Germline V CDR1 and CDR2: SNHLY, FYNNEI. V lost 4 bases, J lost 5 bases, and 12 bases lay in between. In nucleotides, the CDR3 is TGTGCCAGCAGTGCGGGCGGACAGAATAATTCACCCCTCCACTTT. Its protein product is CASSAGGQNNSPLHF.

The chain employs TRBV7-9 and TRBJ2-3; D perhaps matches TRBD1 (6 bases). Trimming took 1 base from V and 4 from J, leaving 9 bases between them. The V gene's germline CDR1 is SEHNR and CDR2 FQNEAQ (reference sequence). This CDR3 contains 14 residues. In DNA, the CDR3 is TGTGCCAGCAGCTTAGGGGGGCTTGCAGATACGCAGTATTTT. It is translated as CASSLGGLADTQYF.

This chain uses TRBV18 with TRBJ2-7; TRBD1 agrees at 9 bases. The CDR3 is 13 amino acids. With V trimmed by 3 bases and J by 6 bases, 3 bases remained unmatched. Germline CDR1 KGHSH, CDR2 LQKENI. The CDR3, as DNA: TGTGCCAGCTCACCGGGACAGGGTGGCGAGCAGTACTTC. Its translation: CASSPGQGGEQYF.

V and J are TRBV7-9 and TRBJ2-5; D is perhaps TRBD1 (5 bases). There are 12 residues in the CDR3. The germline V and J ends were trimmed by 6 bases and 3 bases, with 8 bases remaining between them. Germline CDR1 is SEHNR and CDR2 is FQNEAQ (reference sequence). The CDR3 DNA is TGTGCCAGCAGTAGGGGTGAAGAGACCCAGTACTTC. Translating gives CASSRGEETQYF.

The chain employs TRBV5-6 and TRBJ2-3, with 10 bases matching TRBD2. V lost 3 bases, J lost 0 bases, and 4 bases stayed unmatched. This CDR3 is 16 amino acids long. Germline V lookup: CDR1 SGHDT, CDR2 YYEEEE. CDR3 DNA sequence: TGTGCCAGCAGCTCGCCTAGCGGGGGTAGCACAGATACGCAGTATTTT. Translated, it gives CASSSPSGGSTDTQYF.

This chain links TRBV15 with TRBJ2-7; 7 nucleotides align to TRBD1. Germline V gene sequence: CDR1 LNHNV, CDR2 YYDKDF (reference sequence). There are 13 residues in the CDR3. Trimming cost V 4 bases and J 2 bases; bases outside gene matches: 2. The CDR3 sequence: CATSKQGTYEQYF. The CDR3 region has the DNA TGTGCCACCAGCAAACAGGGGACCTACGAGCAGTACTTC.

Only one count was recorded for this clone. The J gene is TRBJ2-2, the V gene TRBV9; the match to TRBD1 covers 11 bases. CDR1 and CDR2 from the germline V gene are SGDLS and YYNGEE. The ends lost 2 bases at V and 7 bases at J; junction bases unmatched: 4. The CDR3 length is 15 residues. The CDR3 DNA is TGTGCCAGCAGCGTCGGACAGGGGGCAGACGGGGAGCTGTTTTTT. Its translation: CASSVGQGADGELFF.

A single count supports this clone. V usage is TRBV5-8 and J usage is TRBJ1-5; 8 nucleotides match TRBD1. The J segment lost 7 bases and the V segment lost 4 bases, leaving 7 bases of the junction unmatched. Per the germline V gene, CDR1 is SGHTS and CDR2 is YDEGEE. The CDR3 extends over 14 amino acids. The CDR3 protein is CASSHRGLGQPQHF. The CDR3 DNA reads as TGTGCCAGCAGCCACAGGGGGTTGGGGCAGCCCCAGCATTTT.

This chain's CDR3 is CASSLSGGGHGVGGTEAFF. In DNA, the CDR3 is TGTGCCAGCAGTTTATCGGGGGGTGGCCACGGGGTCGGAGGCACTGAAGCTTTCTTT. V and J are TRBV27 and TRBJ1-1; D possibly corresponds to TRBD1 (5 bases). V was clipped by 0 bases and J by 4 bases, with 24 bases between them. This CDR3 region has 19 residues. CDR1 is MNHEY, CDR2 SMNVEV, per germline (reference sequence).

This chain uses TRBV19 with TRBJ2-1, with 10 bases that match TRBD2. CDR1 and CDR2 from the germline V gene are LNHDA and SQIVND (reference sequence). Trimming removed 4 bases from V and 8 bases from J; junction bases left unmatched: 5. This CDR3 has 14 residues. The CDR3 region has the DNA TGTGCCAGTAGTAGCCTAGCGGGGGTGGATGAGCAGTTCTTC. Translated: CASSSLAGVDEQFF.

The CDR3 coding sequence is TGTGCCAGCTCTCGCGAAGGCCTACAGGGCACCGGGGAGCTGTTTTTT. Protein: CASSREGLQGTGELFF. J is TRBJ2-2 and V is TRBV6-4; D perhaps matches TRBD1 (6 bases). Between the trimmed V and J ends, which lost 8 bases and 4 bases, there was a span of 20 bases. Germline CDR1 is MRHNA and CDR2 is SNTAGT. This CDR3 comprises 16 residues.

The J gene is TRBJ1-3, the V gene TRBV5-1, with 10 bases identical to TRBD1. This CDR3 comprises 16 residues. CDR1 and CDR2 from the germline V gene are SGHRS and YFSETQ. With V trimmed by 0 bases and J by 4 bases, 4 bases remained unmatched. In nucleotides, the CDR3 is TGCGCCAGCAGCTTGGGACAGGGGGCCGCCGGAAACACCATATATTTT. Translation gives CASSLGQGAAGNTIYF.

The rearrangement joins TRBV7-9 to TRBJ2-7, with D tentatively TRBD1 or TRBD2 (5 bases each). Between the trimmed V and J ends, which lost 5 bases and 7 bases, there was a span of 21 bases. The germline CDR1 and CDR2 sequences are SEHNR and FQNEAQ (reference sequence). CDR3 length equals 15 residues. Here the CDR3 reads CASSKIGTEGLEQYF. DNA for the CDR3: TGTGCCAGCAGCAAAATCGGGACCGAAGGGTTAGAGCAGTACTTC.

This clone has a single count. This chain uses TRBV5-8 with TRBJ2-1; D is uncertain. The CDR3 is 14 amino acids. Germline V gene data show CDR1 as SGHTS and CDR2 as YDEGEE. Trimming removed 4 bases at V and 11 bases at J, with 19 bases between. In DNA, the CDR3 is TGTGCCAGCAGCCCGAATGAGGTAGGCAGACAGCAGTTCTTC. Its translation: CASSPNEVGRQQFF.

The CDR3 sequence is CASSQIPQDYGYTF. The CDR3 DNA reads TGCGCCAGCAGCCAAATACCGCAAGATTATGGCTACACCTTC. The chain couples TRBV4-3 to TRBJ1-2; no clear D gene. Trimming took 2 bases from V and 5 from J, leaving 12 bases between them. The CDR3 runs 14 residues. Germline lookup yields CDR1 LGHNA and CDR2 YSLEER.

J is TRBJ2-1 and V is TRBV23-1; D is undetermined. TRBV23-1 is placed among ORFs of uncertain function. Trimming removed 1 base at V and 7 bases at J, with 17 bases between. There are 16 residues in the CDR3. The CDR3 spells CASSQFMAASRNEQFF. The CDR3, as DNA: TGCGCCAGCAGTCAATTTATGGCAGCTTCTCGAAATGAGCAGTTCTTC.

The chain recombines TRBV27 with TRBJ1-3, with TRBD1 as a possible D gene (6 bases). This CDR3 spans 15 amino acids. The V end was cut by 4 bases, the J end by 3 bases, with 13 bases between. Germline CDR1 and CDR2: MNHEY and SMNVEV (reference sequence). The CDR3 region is CASSSTHRVGNTIYF. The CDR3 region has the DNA TGTGCCAGCAGTTCGACTCACAGGGTTGGAAACACCATATATTTT.

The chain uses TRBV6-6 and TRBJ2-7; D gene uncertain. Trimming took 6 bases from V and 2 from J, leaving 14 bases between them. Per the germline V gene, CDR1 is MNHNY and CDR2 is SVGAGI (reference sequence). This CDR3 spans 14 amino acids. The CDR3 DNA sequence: TGTGCCAGCAGATTGGGTCTAAACCCCTACGAGCAGTACTTC. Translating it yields CASRLGLNPYEQYF.

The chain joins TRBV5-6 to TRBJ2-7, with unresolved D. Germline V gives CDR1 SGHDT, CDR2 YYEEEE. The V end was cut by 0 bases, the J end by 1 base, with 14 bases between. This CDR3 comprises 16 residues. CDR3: CASSLGVGTGSYEQYF. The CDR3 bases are TGTGCCAGCAGCTTGGGAGTCGGCACCGGATCCTACGAGCAGTACTTC. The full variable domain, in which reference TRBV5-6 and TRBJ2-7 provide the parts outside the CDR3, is DAGVTQSPTHLIKTRGQQVTLRCSPKSGHDTVSWYQQALGQGPQFIFQYYEEEERQRGNFPDRFSGHQFPNYSSELNVNALLLGDSALYLCASSLGVGTGSYEQYFGPGTRLTVT.

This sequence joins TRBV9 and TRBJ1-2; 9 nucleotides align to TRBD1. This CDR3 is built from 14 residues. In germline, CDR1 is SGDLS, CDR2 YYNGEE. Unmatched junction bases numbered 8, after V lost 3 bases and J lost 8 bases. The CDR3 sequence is CASSDPTGGGGYTF. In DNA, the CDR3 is TGTGCCAGCAGCGATCCGACAGGGGGAGGGGGCTACACCTTC.

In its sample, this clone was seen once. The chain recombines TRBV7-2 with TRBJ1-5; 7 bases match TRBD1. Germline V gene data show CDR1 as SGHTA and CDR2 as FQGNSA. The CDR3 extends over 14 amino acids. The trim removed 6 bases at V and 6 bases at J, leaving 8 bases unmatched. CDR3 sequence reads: CASSVTGTIQPQHF. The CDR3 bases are TGTGCCAGCAGTGTGACAGGGACCATTCAGCCCCAGCATTTT.

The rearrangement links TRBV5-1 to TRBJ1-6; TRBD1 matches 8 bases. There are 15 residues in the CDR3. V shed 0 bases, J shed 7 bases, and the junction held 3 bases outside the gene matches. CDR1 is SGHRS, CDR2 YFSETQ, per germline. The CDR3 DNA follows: TGCGCCAGCAGCTTGGCATCAGGGGGCAATTCACCCCTCCACTTT. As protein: CASSLASGGNSPLHF.

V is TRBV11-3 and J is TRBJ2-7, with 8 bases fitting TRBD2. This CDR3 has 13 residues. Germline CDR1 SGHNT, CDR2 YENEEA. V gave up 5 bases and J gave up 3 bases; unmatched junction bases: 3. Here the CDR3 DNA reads TGTGCCAGCAGCGCCCGGGGGGGCTACGAGCAGTACTTC. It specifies CASSARGGYEQYF.

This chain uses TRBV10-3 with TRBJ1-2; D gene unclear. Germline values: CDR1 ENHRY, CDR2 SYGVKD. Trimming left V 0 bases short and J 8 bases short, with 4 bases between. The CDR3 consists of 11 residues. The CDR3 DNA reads TGTGCCATCAGTGAGTCCGGCGGCTACACCTTC. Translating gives CAISESGGYTF.